This T cell receptor (beta chain) was identified during a study of blood T cell repertoires in COVID-19 (dated by TCRdb to about 2020). Some background on the complete study: Samples from collaborators originated in the United States, Italy and Spain and spanned both the acute and convalescent phases of COVID-19. The material from the prospective study consisted of cDNA or gDNA derived from T cells, B-cell-depleted T cells, or PBMCs. Deeply sampled blood TCRbeta repertoires from subjects exposed to, actively infected with, or recovered from COVID-19 were included in the dataset. A freely available public database, intended as a resource for researchers studying the immune response to SARS-CoV-2, is where the repertoires were released. Samples came from the ongoing ImmuneRACE study (first 160 participants) plus 1,254 subjects from 6 global collaborators. Nearly every sample came with metadata listing a de-identified subject ID, COVID-19 status, age in years and sex. Where available, HLA class I and class II types were obtained from metadata supplied by the sample provider rather than from assay-based typing. Beyond this particular receptor, the publication reports: The quantity of clinical and demographic metadata differed by source and by participant and was supplied without curation.

This clone was picked up one time. There is no known antigen for this receptor. Per-base quality was not reported, and no clone a single base away is much larger than it. The immunoSEQ Assay, a bias-controlled multiplex PCR, was used to amplify TCRbeta CDR3 regions from genomic DNA. From the authors' description of their analysis: The number of nucleated cells in each sample was estimated by amplification of reference gene primers within the assay. Sequence reads were collapsed and filtered to measure the absolute abundance of every unique TCRbeta CDR3 rearrangement. For each sample, productive Simpson clonality was calculated as the square root of Simpson's diversity index across productive rearrangements. As stored in TCRdb, this immuneACCESS dataset retains in-frame rearrangements with V and J assigned. A fraction of the clones does not appear; measured against another copy, unresolved V genes explain less than half of the discrepancy, and the remainder lacks a known reason. That table furnishes V, J and clone size, whereas the DNA furnished D and trimming. Here the sample has 60,000 to 95,000 clones; 87% occur a single time. Roughly 7% of the sample lies in the top ten.

Collaborating institutions collected whole blood in K2EDTA tubes following their own protocols. For TCRbeta analysis, collaborators shipped samples as frozen whole blood, isolated PBMCs, or DNA extracted from either of those sample types. Sequenced input: peripheral blood. This clonotype originated in a woman aged 45-60 years with acute or convalescent COVID-19.

This receptor has the CDR3 CASSGRDRGSNTEAFF. The nucleotide sequence reads TGCGCCAGCAGCGGGCGGGACAGGGGATCGAACACTGAAGCTTTCTTT. The rearrangement combines TRBV5-1 with TRBJ1-1; 10 middle bases align to TRBD1. CDR3 length: 16 amino acids, cysteine to phenylalanine. CDR3 DNA is the only sequence kept; it has 48 bases, read in frame from the first base. Germline trimming: 4 bases from V, 1 base from J; junction bases outside gene matches: 7. The germline V gene provides CDR1 SGHRS and CDR2 YFSETQ. Reference TRBV5-1 and TRBJ1-1 proteins supply the regions before and after the CDR3; the full variable domain is: KAGVTQTPRYLIKTRGQQVTLSCSPISGHRSVSWYQQTPGQGLQFLFEYFSETQRNKGNFPGRFSGRQFSNSRSEMNVSTLELGDSALYLCASSGRDRGSNTEAFFGQGTRLTVV.